The clone carrying this T cell receptor beta chain was picked up a small number of times. CDR3 size: 15 residues. The germline gives CDR1 SEHNR, CDR2 FQNEAQ (reference sequence). The ends lost 5 bases at V and 8 bases at J; junction bases unmatched: 8. Patients at the Seattle site were enrolled during active infection and followed longitudinally. The data derive from a study of blood T cell repertoires in COVID-19. As for the study in general: Sources were T cells, B-cell-depleted T cells, or PBMCs; the material itself was cDNA or gDNA.

As originally analysed: Reference gene primer amplification yielded estimated nucleated cell counts. TCRdb's copy holds only in-frame clones and misses some; the assay was immunoSEQ multiplex PCR. D and trimming come from the DNA, and the V and J calls and clone size come from that table. This table holds roughly 75,000 clones, approximately 85% found once. The material sequenced was peripheral blood. The sequence was collected from a man aged 50 to 59 with COVID-19, enrolled during active disease. The chain links TRBV7-9 to TRBJ1-4; 10 nucleotides agree with TRBD1. This CDR3 is CASSPDRGRNEKLFF. The CDR3, as DNA: TGTGCCAGCAGCCCTGACAGGGGGCGCAACGAAAAACTGTTTTTT.